One and the same sample provided the 8 T cell receptor beta chains below, sequenced in a study of blood T cell repertoires in COVID-19. This table comes from immunoSEQ multiplex PCR, and its TCRdb copy is limited to in-frame clones, with some not included. Here the sample spans 200,000 to 250,000 clones, less than 85% being singletons. Specimen: peripheral blood. The source is an elderly woman with COVID-19, enrolled during active disease.

The chain carries TRBV6-2 or TRBV6-3 and TRBJ2-4, with 7 positions matching TRBD1. The CDR3 is 19 residues long. Per the germline V gene, CDR1 is MNHEY and CDR2 is SVGEGT. The ends lost 0 bases at V and 0 bases at J; junction bases unmatched: 11. The CDR3 DNA follows: TGTGCCAGCAGTTACTCGAGCCAGACAGGGCGTCTAGCCAAAAACATTCAGTACTTC. It is translated as CASSYSSQTGRLAKNIQYF.

About this clone: Other nucleotide sequences in the sample specify the same CDR3. This rearrangement joins TRBV9 to TRBJ2-7; no firm D call. Deletions cut 3 bases from V and 3 bases from J, with 13 bases between. Germline CDR1 SGDLS, CDR2 YYNGEE. CDR3 size: 14 residues. The CDR3 bases are TGTGCCAGCAGCGCGACCAGCACGGGCTACGAGCAGTACTTC. The encoded protein is CASSATSTGYEQYF.

This chain links TRBV12-3 or TRBV12-4 with TRBJ1-1; the D gene is possibly TRBD1 (5 bases). The CDR3 extends over 12 amino acids. Between the trimmed V and J ends, which lost 5 bases and 5 bases, there was a span of 9 bases. In nucleotides, the CDR3 is TGTGCCAGCAGTCCCCGGGGGACTGAAGCTTTCTTT. It yields the protein CASSPRGTEAFF.

Written as DNA, the CDR3 is TGTGCCAGCTCACCCCAGCGGGAGGGCCCCGAGCAGTACTTC. It yields the protein CASSPQREGPEQYF. The chain is built from TRBV18 and TRBJ2-7; 10 bases are shared with TRBD2. This CDR3 is 14 amino acids long. V shed 3 bases and J 6 bases; nucleotides not matched to a gene: 5. The germline V gene encodes CDR1 KGHSH and CDR2 LQKENI.

This clone appeared many times. The rearrangement joins TRBV6-4 to TRBJ1-3; 7 bases agree with TRBD1. This CDR3 spans 14 amino acids. Looked up from germline, CDR1 is MRHNA and CDR2 is SNTAGT. V was clipped by 6 bases and J by 5 bases; unmatched bases: 7. CDR3 amino acids: CASSRRGARNTIYF. The DNA for the CDR3 is TGTGCCAGCAGCCGCAGGGGGGCTAGAAACACCATATATTTT.

The V call is TRBV6-1, the J call TRBJ2-1; possible D gene TRBD2, 6 bases. CDR1 is MNHNS, CDR2 SASEGT, per germline. The CDR3 is 16 amino acids. Trimming shortened V by 1 base and J by 0 bases, and 10 bases separated the two germline ends. In DNA, the CDR3 is TGTGCCAGCAGTGAAGGCGGGACGACCTCCTACAATGAGCAGTTCTTC. This encodes CASSEGGTTSYNEQFF.

CDR3 region: CSANRGTGAFF. In DNA form, the CDR3 reads TGCAGTGCTAACAGGGGAACAGGAGCTTTCTTT. The J gene is TRBJ1-1, the V gene TRBV20-1; 7 bases line up with TRBD1. The germline V gene has CDR1 DFQATT and CDR2 SNEGSKA (reference sequence). The ends lost 4 bases at V and 10 bases at J; junction bases unmatched: 6. The CDR3 length is 11 residues.

V gene TRBV5-1 combines with J gene TRBJ2-7; D unclear. The CDR3 runs to 13 residues. V lost 0 bases to trimming and J lost 11 bases, with 15 bases between them. Germline V lookup: CDR1 SGHRS, CDR2 YFSETQ. The CDR3 bases are TGCGCCAGCAGCTTGGACGGCCAAACCCAGGAGTACTTC. It translates to CASSLDGQTQEYF.